This T cell receptor (beta chain) emerged from a study of OX40 agonist ivuxolimab in advanced cancers. In the study overall: Patients received the agonistic anti-OX40 (CD134) antibody ivuxolimab. Across the patients, intravenous ivuxolimab was delivered every 2 weeks at 0.01 to 10 mg/kg.

Study-wide findings and caveats: CD4+ and CD8+ T cells in blood underwent clonal expansion by week 6 at 0.1 to 3.0 mg/kg.

On this clone: Its target is unknown.

Samples were taken at baseline and on day 1 of cycles 4 and 7. The method was immunoSEQ multiplex PCR; TCRdb's version includes in-frame clones alone and lacks a portion of them. The table includes 40,000 to 45,000 clones, roughly 86% detected once. The source was CD4+ or CD8+ T cells sorted from blood, collected in a trial of the OX40 agonist ivuxolimab. This clonotype was sampled from an adult with an advanced solid tumor such as melanoma, head and neck, liver or kidney cancer.

CDR3 loop: CASSPRRDTQYF. The CDR3 DNA reads TGTGCCAGCAGTCCTAGGCGGGATACGCAGTATTTT. This rearrangement joins TRBV11-3 to TRBJ2-3; the D is unclear. The CDR3 contains 12 residues. Germline CDR1 SGHNT, CDR2 YENEEA. V was pared by 6 bases and J by 6 bases, with 10 bases between. Filled out from reference TRBV11-3 and TRBJ2-3, the complete variable domain reads EAGVVQSPRYKIIEKKQPVAFWCNPISGHNTLYWYLQNLGQGPELLIRYENEEAVDDSQLPKDRFSAERLKGVDSTLKIQPAELGDSAVYLCASSPRRDTQYFGPGTRLTVL.